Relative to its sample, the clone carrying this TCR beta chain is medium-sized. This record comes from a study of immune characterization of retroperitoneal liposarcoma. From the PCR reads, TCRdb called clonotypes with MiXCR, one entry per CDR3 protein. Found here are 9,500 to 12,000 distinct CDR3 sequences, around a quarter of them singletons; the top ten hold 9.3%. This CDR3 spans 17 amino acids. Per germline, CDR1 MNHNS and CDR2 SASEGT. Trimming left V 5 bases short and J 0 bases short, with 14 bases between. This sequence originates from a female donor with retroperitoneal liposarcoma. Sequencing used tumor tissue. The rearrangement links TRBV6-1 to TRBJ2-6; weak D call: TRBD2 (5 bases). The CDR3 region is CASSYSAGSSGANVLTF. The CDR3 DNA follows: TGTGCCAGCAGTTATTCCGCGGGTAGCTCTGGGGCCAACGTCCTGACTTTC.